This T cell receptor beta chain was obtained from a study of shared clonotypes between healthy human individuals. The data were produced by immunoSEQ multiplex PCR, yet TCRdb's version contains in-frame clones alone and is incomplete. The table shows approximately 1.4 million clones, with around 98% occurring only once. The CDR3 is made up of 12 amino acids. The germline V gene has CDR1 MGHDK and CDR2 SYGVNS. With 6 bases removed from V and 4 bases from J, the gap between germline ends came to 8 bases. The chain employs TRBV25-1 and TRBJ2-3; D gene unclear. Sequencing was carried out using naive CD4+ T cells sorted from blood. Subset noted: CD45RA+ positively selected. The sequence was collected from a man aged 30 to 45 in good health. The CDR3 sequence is CASSRLADTQYF. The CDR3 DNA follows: TGTGCCAGCAGCAGACTGGCAGATACGCAGTATTTT.